Listed here are 26 T cell receptor beta chains from one sample, sequenced in a study of T cell responses to AZD1222 COVID-19 vaccine. Data came from immunoSEQ multiplex PCR; TCRdb stores just in-frame clones and leaves some out. The data show 160,000 or so clones, approximately 90% seen once. Sequences were derived from peripheral blood, sampled on day 0 of AZD1222 vaccination. The receptors come from an adult in good health.

The rearrangement links TRBV7-8 to TRBJ1-2, with D possibly TRBD1 on 5 matching bases. Germline lookup yields CDR1 SGHVS and CDR2 FQNEAQ. This CDR3 has 14 amino acids. V was trimmed by 3 bases and J by 8 bases, leaving 16 bases between them. The CDR3, as DNA: TGTGCCAGCAGCTTCTTATTAAGGGGCGAGGGCTACACCTTC. It encodes CASSFLLRGEGYTF.

The rearrangement joins TRBV7-9 to TRBJ1-2; D unresolved. The CDR3 runs to 12 residues. V gave up 3 bases and J gave up 4 bases, with 6 bases separating them. Germline assignment: CDR1 SEHNR and CDR2 FQNEAQ (reference sequence). The CDR3 protein is CASSFDAYGYTF. CDR3 coding DNA: TGTGCCAGCAGCTTCGACGCCTATGGCTACACCTTC.

This clone showed up just a few times. V is TRBV5-8 and J is TRBJ1-5, with D unresolved. V shed 5 bases and J shed 0 bases, with 6 bases lying between them. Germline V gives CDR1 SGHTS, CDR2 YDEGEE. This CDR3 region has 13 residues. The CDR3: CASRPSSNQPQHF. The CDR3, as DNA: TGTGCCAGCAGACCTAGTAGCAATCAGCCCCAGCATTTT. Filled out from reference TRBV5-8 and TRBJ1-5, the complete variable domain reads EAGVTQSPTHLIKTRGQQATLRCSPISGHTSVYWYQQALGLGLQFLLWYDEGEERNRGNFPPRFSGRQFPNYSSELNVNALELEDSALYLCASRPSSNQPQHFGDGTRLSIL.

DNA for the CDR3: TGTGCCAGCAGCTTGGAGTACGAGCAGTACTTC. This encodes CASSLEYEQYF. V gene TRBV13 combines with J gene TRBJ2-7; D is unclear. The ends were cut back, 3 bases at V and 4 bases at J, with 4 bases in the middle. Germline V gives CDR1 PRHDT, CDR2 FYEKMQ (reference sequence). The CDR3 covers 11 residues.

The genes are TRBV28 and TRBJ2-4, with a possible D match to TRBD2 (5 bases). CDR1 and CDR2 (germline): MDHEN, SYDVKM. The CDR3 is 20 amino acids. V lost 2 bases, J lost 6 bases, and 29 bases lay in between. CDR3 sequence: CASSLGSYSDGGESRNIQYF. DNA for the CDR3: TGTGCCAGCAGTTTAGGGAGCTATTCGGACGGTGGGGAGTCAAGAAACATTCAGTACTTC.

The chain is built from TRBV4-1 and TRBJ1-2; TRBD1 agrees at 8 bases. Germline CDR1 MGHRA, CDR2 YSYEKL. The CDR3 is 14 residues long. Germline trimming cut 4 bases from V and 2 bases from J; bases unmatched to any gene: 3. The CDR3 reads CASSRTGLNYGYTF. The CDR3 DNA reads as TGCGCCAGCAGCCGGACAGGGCTCAACTATGGCTACACCTTC.

This sequence joins TRBV30 and TRBJ1-6; D call uncertain. Germline CDR1 reads GTSNPN; CDR2 reads SVGIG (reference sequence). The length of the CDR3 is 12 residues. Trimming removed 0 bases from V and 9 bases from J, with 6 bases in between. CDR3 DNA: TGTGCCTGGAGTGTGACGAGTTCACCCCTCCACTTT. Protein sequence: CAWSVTSSPLHF. Drawing the rest from reference TRBV30 and TRBJ1-6, the complete variable domain is SQTIHQWPATLVQPVGSPLSLECTVEGTSNPNLYWYRQAAGRGLQLLFYSVGIGQISSEVPQNLSASRPQDRQFILSSKKLLLSDSGFYLCAWSVTSSPLHFGNGTRLTVT.

The J gene is TRBJ2-1, the V gene TRBV4-3; D unresolved. Germline CDR1 is LGHNA and CDR2 is YSLEER. V was clipped by 6 bases and J by 10 bases, with 16 bases between them. The length of the CDR3 is 13 residues. The CDR3 loop is CASSTHQTWEQFF. The CDR3 DNA reads TGCGCCAGCAGTACCCATCAAACGTGGGAGCAGTTCTTC.

This clone was observed once. The chain has TRBV4-1 and TRBJ2-2; D uncertain. This CDR3 has 12 residues. Germline V gives CDR1 MGHRA, CDR2 YSYEKL. V dropped 3 bases and J dropped 4 bases, with 3 bases sitting between them. CDR3 protein: CASSQLTGELFF. The CDR3 nucleotides are TGCGCCAGCAGCCAGCTCACCGGGGAGCTGTTTTTT.

This chain joins TRBV7-8 and TRBJ2-3, with 11 bases aligning to TRBD2. Germline V lookup: CDR1 SGHVS, CDR2 FQNEAQ. This CDR3 spans 16 amino acids. The ends lost 2 bases at V and 4 bases at J; junction bases unmatched: 5. The CDR3 sequence is CASSLLGLAVSDTQYF. The CDR3 DNA reads TGTGCCAGCAGCTTACTGGGACTAGCGGTCTCAGATACGCAGTATTTT. Using reference TRBV7-8 and TRBJ2-3 for the parts outside the CDR3, the full variable domain is GAGVSQSPRYKVAKRGQDVALRCDPISGHVSLFWYQQALGQGPEFLTYFQNEAQLDKSGLPSDRFFAERPEGSVSTLKIQRTQQEDSAVYLCASSLLGLAVSDTQYFGPGTRLTVL.

The chain combines TRBV2 with TRBJ1-4, with D possibly being TRBD1 (5 bases). V was clipped by 9 bases and J by 1 base, with 15 bases between them. The CDR3 has 15 amino acids. The germline CDR1 and CDR2 sequences are SNHLY and FYNNEI. In DNA, the CDR3 is TGTGCCAGTAGACAGCGCAGAGAAACTAATGAAAAACTGTTTTTT. It translates to CASRQRRETNEKLFF.

A note on this clone: The same CDR3 also results from other DNA sequences found in this sample. J is TRBJ2-3 and V is TRBV27, with no clear D. Trimming cost V 0 bases and J 1 base, with 2 bases left between them. This CDR3 is 13 amino acids long. CDR1 and CDR2 from the germline V gene are MNHEY and SMNVEV (reference sequence). Here the CDR3 DNA reads TGTGCCAGCAGTTTATCGCGCACAGATACGCAGTATTTT. The encoded protein is CASSLSRTDTQYF.

The CDR3 sequence: CASSSRTAYNEQFF. Written as DNA, the CDR3 is TGTGCCAGCAGCTCCCGGACAGCCTACAATGAGCAGTTCTTC. The V call is TRBV5-4, the J call TRBJ2-1, with D perhaps matching TRBD1 (6 bases). V lost 3 bases, J lost 2 bases, and 9 bases lay in between. Germline assignment: CDR1 SGHNT and CDR2 YYREEE (reference sequence). The CDR3 sequence is 14 residues long.

This chain joins TRBV27 and TRBJ1-2, with unresolved D. Trimming cost V 5 bases and J 3 bases, with 19 bases left between them. Germline V CDR1 and CDR2: MNHEY, SMNVEV (reference sequence). The CDR3 is 16 amino acids. In nucleotides, the CDR3 is TGTGCCAGCAGTCCCTCCGGGTCGTGGGGAGACTATGGCTACACCTTC. Residues: CASSPSGSWGDYGYTF.

The chain uses TRBV2 and TRBJ1-3; D is perhaps TRBD1 (6 bases). Trimming took off 4 bases at V and 2 bases at J, with 18 bases between the two ends. Germline-derived CDR1 and CDR2 are SNHLY and FYNNEI. The length of the CDR3 is 17 residues. The CDR3 protein is CASSGQRVDRTGNTIYF. The CDR3 bases are TGTGCCAGCAGTGGTCAAAGGGTCGACAGGACTGGAAACACCATATATTTT.

The gene calls are TRBV5-6 and TRBJ1-1; D may be TRBD1 (6 bases). Trimming pared 0 bases from V and 4 bases from J, leaving 10 bases between. Germline V CDR1 and CDR2: SGHDT, YYEEEE. This CDR3 has 14 residues. The DNA of the CDR3 is TGTGCCAGCAGCTTGGGAACAGGGACCACTGAAGCTTTCTTT. Encoded protein: CASSLGTGTTEAFF.

The V and J genes are TRBV28 and TRBJ2-7; D remains unclear. The CDR3 is made up of 12 amino acids. Germline V gene sequence: CDR1 MDHEN, CDR2 SYDVKM. With 8 bases removed from V and 2 bases from J, the gap between germline ends came to 10 bases. DNA of the CDR3: TGTGCCAGCGGGCAACCCACCTACGAGCAGTACTTC. Its translation: CASGQPTYEQYF.

The chain employs TRBV7-3 and TRBJ2-1; D uncertain. Trimming left V 5 bases short and J 7 bases short, with 12 bases between. The CDR3 has 13 residues. The germline V gene has CDR1 SGHTA and CDR2 FQGTGA. The CDR3 DNA sequence: TGTGCCAGCAGCCCTGTGGGGATGAATGAGCAGTTCTTC. It encodes CASSPVGMNEQFF.

This clone was observed once. The chain couples TRBV4-1 to TRBJ1-4; possible D gene TRBD1, 6 bases. The CDR3 contains 15 residues. V lost 0 bases to trimming and J lost 8 bases, with 13 bases between them. In germline, CDR1 is MGHRA, CDR2 YSYEKL. The CDR3 loop reads CASSQDGYRAEKLFF. In nucleotides, the CDR3 is TGCGCCAGCAGCCAAGATGGCTACAGGGCAGAAAAACTGTTTTTT.

This clone was counted a few times. This chain uses TRBV18 with TRBJ1-2, with D possibly TRBD1 on 6 matching bases. The CDR3 extends over 13 amino acids. V lost 2 bases and J 3 bases, leaving 7 bases between the germline ends. Germline CDR1 KGHSH, CDR2 LQKENI. CDR3 in amino acids: CASSPGQHYGYTF. The CDR3 DNA is TGTGCCAGCTCACCAGGACAGCACTATGGCTACACCTTC.

The V gene is TRBV5-1, the J gene TRBJ1-3; D call uncertain. This CDR3 is built from 15 residues. V was cut by 6 bases and J by 8 bases, with 21 bases left in between. Germline V gene data show CDR1 as SGHRS and CDR2 as YFSETQ. The CDR3 reads CASTWGQTIADTIYF. DNA of the CDR3: TGCGCCAGCACCTGGGGTCAGACAATAGCGGACACCATATATTTT.

The table lists this clone with a count of one. J is TRBJ2-1 and V is TRBV27; possibly TRBD2 for D (6 bases). Germline values: CDR1 MNHEY, CDR2 SMNVEV (reference sequence). This CDR3 is 15 amino acids long. Trimming shortened V by 5 bases and J by 3 bases, and 14 bases separated the two germline ends. CDR3 residues: CASSPGLPLYNEQFF. Here the CDR3 DNA reads TGTGCCAGCAGTCCCGGACTACCTCTCTACAATGAGCAGTTCTTC.

This sequence joins TRBV11-2 and TRBJ2-5; the D gene is possibly TRBD1 (5 bases). This CDR3 has 15 residues. V lost 4 bases to trimming and J lost 0 bases, with 12 bases between them. Germline V CDR1 and CDR2: SGHAT, FQNNGV. The CDR3 loop reads CASSSQDVDQETQYF. The CDR3 bases are TGTGCCAGCAGCTCACAGGACGTCGACCAAGAGACCCAGTACTTC.

A note on this clone: The same CDR3 can be traced to other DNA sequences in this sample. The V gene is TRBV28, the J gene TRBJ2-3; D is unclear. CDR1 is MDHEN and CDR2 is SYDVKM in the germline V gene. Trimming stripped 2 bases from V and 4 bases from J, with 4 bases between. There are 12 residues in the CDR3. CDR3 sequence reads: CASSLLADTQYF. In nucleotides, the CDR3 is TGTGCCAGCAGTTTACTAGCAGATACGCAGTATTTT.

The rearrangement joins TRBV11-1 to TRBJ2-1; D is undetermined. The germline CDR1 and CDR2 sequences are SGHAT and FQDESV (reference sequence). This CDR3 region has 12 residues. Trimming pared 5 bases from V and 10 bases from J, leaving 12 bases between. CDR3: CASSLNDMEQFF. CDR3 coding DNA: TGTGCCAGCAGCCTAAACGACATGGAGCAGTTCTTC.

The chain uses TRBV27 and TRBJ1-1; D is perhaps TRBD1 (6 bases). V was pared by 2 bases and J by 1 base, with 11 bases between. This CDR3 comprises 15 residues. Germline CDR1 reads MNHEY; CDR2 reads SMNVEV (reference sequence). For the CDR3, the DNA is TGTGCCAGCAGTTTAAAGGGACACCCGAACACTGAAGCTTTCTTT. This translates into CASSLKGHPNTEAFF.